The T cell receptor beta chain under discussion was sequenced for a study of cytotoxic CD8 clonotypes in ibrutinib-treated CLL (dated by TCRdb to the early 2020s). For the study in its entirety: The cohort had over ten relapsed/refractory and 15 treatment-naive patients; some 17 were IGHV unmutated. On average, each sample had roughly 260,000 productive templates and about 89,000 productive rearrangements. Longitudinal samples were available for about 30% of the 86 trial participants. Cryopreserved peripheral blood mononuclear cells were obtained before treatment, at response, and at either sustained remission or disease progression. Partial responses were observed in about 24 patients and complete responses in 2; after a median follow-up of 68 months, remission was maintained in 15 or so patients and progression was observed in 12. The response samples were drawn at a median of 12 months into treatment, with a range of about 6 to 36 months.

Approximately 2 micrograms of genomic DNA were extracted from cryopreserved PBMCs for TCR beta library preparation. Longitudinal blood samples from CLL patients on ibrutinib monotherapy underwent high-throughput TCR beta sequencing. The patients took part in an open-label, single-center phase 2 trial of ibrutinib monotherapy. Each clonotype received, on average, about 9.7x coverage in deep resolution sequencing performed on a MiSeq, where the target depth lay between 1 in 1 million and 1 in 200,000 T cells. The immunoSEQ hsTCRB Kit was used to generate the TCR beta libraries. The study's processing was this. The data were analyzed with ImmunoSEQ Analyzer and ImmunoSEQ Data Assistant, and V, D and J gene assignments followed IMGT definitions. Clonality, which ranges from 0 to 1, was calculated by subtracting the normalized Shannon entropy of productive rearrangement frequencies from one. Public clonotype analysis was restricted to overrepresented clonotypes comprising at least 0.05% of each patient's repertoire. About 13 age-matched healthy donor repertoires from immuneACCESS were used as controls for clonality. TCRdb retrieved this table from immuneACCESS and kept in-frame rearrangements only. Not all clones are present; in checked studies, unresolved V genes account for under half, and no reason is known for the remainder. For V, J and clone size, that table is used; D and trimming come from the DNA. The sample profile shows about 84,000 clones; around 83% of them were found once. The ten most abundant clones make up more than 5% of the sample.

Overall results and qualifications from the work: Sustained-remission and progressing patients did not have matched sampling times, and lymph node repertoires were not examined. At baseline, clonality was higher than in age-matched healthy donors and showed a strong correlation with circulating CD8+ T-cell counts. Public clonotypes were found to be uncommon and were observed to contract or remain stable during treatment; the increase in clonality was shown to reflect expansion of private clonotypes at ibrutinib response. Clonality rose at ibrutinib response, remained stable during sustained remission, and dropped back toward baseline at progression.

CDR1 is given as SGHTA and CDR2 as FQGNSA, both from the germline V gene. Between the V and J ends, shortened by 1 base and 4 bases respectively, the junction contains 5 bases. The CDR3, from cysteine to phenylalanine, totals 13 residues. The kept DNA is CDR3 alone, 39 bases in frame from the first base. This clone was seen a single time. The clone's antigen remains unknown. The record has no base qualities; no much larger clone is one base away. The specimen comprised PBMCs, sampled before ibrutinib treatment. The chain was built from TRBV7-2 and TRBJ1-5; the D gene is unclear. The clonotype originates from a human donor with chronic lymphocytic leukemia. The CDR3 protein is CASSLERNQPQHF. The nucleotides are TGTGCCAGCAGCTTAGAGCGGAATCAGCCCCAGCATTTT. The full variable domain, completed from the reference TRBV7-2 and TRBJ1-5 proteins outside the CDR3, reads GAGVSQSPSNKVTEKGKDVELRCDPISGHTALYWYRQSLGQGLEFLIYFQGNSAPDKSGLPSDRFSAERTGGSVSTLTIQRTQQEDSAVYLCASSLERNQPQHFGDGTRLSIL.